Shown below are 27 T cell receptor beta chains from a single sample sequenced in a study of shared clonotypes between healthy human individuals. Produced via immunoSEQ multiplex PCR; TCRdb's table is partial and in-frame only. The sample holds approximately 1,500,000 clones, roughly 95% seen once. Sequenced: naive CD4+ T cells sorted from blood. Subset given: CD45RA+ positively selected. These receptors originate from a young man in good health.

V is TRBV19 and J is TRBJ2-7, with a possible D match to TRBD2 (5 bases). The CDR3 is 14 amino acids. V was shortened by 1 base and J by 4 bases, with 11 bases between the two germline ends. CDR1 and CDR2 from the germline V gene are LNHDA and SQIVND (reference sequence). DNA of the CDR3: TGTGCCAGTAGTATAGCCCTTAGCGTTTACGAGCAGTACTTC. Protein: CASSIALSVYEQYF.

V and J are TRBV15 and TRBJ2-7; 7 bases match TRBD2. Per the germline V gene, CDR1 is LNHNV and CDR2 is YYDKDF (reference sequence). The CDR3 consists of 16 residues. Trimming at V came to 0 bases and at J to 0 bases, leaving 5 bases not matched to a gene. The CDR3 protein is CATSRDNRGSSYEQYF. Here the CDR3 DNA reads TGTGCCACCAGCAGAGATAATCGCGGGAGCTCCTACGAGCAGTACTTC.

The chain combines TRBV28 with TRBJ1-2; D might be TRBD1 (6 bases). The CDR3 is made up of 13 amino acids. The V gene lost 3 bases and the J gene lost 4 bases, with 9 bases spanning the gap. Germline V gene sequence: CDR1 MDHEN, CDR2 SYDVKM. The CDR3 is CASSFGQIYGYTF. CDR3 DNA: TGTGCCAGCAGTTTCGGACAGATCTATGGCTACACCTTC.

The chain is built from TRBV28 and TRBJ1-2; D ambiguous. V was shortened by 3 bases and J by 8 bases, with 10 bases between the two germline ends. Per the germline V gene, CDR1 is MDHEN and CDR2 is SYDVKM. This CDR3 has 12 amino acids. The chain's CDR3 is CASSFLLGGYTF. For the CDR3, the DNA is TGTGCCAGCAGTTTTCTTCTGGGAGGCTACACCTTC.

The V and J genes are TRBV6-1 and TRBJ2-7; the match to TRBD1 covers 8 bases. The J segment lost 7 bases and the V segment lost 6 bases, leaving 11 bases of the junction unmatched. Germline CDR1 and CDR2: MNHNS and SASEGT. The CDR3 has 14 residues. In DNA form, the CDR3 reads TGTGCCAGCAGGGGGACAGGAGAGCTAAAAGAGCAGTACTTC. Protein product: CASRGTGELKEQYF.

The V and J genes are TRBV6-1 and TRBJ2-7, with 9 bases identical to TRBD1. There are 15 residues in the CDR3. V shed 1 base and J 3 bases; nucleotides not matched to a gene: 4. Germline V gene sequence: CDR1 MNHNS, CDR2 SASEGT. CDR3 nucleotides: TGTGCCAGCAGTGAAGGGACAGGGGATCTCTACGAGCAGTACTTC. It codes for CASSEGTGDLYEQYF.

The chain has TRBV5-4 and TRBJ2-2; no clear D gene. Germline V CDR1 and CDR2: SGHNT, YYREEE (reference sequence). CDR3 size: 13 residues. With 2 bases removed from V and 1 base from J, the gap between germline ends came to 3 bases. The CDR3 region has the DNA TGTGCCAGCAGCTTTAAGAACACCGGGGAGCTGTTTTTT. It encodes CASSFKNTGELFF.

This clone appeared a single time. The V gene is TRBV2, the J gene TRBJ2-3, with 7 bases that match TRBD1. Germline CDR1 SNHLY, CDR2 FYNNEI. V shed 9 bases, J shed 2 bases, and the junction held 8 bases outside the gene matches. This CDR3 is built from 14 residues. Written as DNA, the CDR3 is TGTGCCAGTCTCCCGGGACAGCTCACAGATACGCAGTATTTT. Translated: CASLPGQLTDTQYF.

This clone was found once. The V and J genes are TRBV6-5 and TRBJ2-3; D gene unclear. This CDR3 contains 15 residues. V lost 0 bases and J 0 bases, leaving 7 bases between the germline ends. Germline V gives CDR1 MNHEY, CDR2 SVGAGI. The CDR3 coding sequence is TGTGCCAGCAGTTACTCTCCAGCAAGCACAGATACGCAGTATTTT. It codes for CASSYSPASTDTQYF.

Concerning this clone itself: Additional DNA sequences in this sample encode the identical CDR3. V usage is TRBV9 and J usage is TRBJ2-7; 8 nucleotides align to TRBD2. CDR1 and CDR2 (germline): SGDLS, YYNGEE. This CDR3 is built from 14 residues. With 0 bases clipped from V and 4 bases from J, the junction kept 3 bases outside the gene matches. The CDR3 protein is CASSVGSGSYEQYF. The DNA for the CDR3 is TGTGCCAGCAGCGTAGGGAGCGGGAGTTACGAGCAGTACTTC.

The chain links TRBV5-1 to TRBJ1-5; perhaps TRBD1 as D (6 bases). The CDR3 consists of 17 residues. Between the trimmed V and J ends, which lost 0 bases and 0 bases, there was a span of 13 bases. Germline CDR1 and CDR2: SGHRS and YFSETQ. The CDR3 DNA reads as TGCGCCAGCAGCTTGGGTACCGGACAGATTAGCAATCAGCCCCAGCATTTT. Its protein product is CASSLGTGQISNQPQHF.

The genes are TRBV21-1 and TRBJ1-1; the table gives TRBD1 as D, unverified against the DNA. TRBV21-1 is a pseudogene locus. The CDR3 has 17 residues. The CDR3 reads CASSEGQGLIMNTEAFF. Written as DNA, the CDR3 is TGTGCCAGCAGCGAGGGACAGGGCCTAATCATGAACACTGAAGCTTTCTTT.

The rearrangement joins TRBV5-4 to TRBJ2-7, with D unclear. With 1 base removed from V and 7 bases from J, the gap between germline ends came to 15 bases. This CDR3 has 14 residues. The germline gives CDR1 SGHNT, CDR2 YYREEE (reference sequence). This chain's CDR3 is CASSLPSAAGEQYF. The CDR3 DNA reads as TGTGCCAGCAGCTTGCCCAGCGCTGCTGGGGAGCAGTACTTC.

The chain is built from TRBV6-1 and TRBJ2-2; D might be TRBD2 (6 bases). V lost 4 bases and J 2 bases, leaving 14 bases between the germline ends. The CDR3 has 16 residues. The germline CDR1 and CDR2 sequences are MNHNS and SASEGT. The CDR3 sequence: CASSVVGSLNTGELFF. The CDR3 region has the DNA TGTGCCAGCAGTGTCGTCGGGAGTCTTAACACCGGGGAGCTGTTTTTT.

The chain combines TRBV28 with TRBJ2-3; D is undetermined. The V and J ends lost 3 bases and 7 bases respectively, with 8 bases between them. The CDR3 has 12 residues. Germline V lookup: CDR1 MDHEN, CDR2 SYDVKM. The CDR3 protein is CASSFIGYTQYF. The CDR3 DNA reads TGTGCCAGCAGTTTCATCGGGTATACGCAGTATTTT. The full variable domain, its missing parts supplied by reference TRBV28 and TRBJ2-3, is DVKVTQSSRYLVKRTGEKVFLECVQDMDHENMFWYRQDPGLGLRLIYFSYDVKMKEKGDIPEGYSVSREKKERFSLILESASTNQTSMYLCASSFIGYTQYFGPGTRLTVL.

The CDR3 nucleotides read TGTGCCAGCAGCCCCCGGGCTAGCGGTCCCTACGAGCAGTACTTC. Its protein product is CASSPRASGPYEQYF. J is TRBJ2-7 and V is TRBV7-3; the match to TRBD2 covers 7 bases. Germline V CDR1 and CDR2: SGHTA, FQGTGA. The J segment lost 2 bases and the V segment lost 5 bases, leaving 9 bases of the junction unmatched. This CDR3 contains 15 residues.

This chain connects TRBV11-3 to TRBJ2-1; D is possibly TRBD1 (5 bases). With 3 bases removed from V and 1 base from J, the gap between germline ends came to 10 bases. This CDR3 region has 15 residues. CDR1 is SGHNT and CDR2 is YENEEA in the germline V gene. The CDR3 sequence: CASSFRQGSYNEQFF. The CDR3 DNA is TGTGCCAGCAGCTTCAGGCAGGGATCCTACAATGAGCAGTTCTTC.

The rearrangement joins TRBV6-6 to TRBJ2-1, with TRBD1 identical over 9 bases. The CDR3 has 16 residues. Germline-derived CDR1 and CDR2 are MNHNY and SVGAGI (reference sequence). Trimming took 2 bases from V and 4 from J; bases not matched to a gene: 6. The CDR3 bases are TGTGCCAGCAGTTACCCCAGACAGGGGGGGTACAATGAGCAGTTCTTC. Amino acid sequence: CASSYPRQGGYNEQFF.

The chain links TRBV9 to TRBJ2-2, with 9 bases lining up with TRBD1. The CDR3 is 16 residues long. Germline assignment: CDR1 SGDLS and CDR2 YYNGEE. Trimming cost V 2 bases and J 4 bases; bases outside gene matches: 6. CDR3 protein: CASSVVGQGSTGELFF. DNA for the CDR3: TGTGCCAGCAGCGTCGTAGGACAGGGGAGCACCGGGGAGCTGTTTTTT. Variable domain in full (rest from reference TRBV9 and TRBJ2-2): DSGVTQTPKHLITATGQRVTLRCSPRSGDLSVYWYQQSLDQGLQFLIQYYNGEERAKGNILERFSAQQFPDLHSELNLSSLELGDSALYFCASSVVGQGSTGELFFGEGSRLTVL.

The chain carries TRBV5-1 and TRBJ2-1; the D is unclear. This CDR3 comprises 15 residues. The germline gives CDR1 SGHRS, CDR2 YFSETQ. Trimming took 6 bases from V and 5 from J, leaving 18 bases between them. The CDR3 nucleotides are TGCGCCAGCACCATTAGAAGTACCCCTCACAATGAGCAGTTCTTC. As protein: CASTIRSTPHNEQFF.

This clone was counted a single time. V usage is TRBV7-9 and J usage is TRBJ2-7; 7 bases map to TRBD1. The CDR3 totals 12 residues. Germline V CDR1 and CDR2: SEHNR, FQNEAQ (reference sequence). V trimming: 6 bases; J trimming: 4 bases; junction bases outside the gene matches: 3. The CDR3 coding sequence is TGTGCCAGCAGAGGGGACAGTTACGAGCAGTACTTC. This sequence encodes CASRGDSYEQYF. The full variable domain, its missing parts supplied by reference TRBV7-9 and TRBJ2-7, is DTGVSQNPRHKITKRGQNVTFRCDPISEHNRLYWYRQTLGQGPEFLTYFQNEAQLEKSRLLSDRFSAERPKGSFSTLEIQRTEQGDSAMYLCASRGDSYEQYFGPGTRLTVT.

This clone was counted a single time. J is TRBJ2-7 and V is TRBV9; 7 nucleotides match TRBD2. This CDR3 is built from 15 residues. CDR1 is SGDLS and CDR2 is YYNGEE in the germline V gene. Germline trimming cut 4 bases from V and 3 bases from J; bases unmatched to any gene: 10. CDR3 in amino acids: CASSPGGSANYEQYF. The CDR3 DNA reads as TGTGCCAGCAGCCCGGGGGGTAGCGCGAACTACGAGCAGTACTTC.

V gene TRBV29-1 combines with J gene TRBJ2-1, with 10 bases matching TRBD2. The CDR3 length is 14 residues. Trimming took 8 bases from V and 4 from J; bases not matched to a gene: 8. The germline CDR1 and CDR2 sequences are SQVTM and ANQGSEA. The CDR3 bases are TGCAGCACAGCCGGGACTAGCGTATACAATGAGCAGTTCTTC. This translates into CSTAGTSVYNEQFF.

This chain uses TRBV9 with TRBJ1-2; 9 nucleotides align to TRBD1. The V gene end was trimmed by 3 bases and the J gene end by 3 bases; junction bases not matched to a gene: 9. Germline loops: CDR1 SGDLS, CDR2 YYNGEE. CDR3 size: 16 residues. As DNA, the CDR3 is TGTGCCAGCAGCGCCGGGACAGGGCGGCGGGACTATGGCTACACCTTC. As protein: CASSAGTGRRDYGYTF.

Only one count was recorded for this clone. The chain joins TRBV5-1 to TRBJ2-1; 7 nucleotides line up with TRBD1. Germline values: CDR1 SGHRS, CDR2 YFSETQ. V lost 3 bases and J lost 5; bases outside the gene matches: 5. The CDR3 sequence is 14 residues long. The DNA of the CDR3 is TGCGCCAGCAGCTGGGGACAGAGCAACAATGAGCAGTTCTTC. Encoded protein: CASSWGQSNNEQFF.

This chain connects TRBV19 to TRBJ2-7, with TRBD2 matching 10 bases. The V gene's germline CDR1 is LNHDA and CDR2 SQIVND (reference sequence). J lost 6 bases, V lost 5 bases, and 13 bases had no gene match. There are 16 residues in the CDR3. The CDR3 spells CASSGLAGVGIGEQYF. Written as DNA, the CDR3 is TGTGCCAGTAGTGGGCTAGCGGGAGTAGGCATCGGCGAGCAGTACTTC. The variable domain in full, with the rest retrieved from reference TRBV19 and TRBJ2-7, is DGGITQSPKYLFRKEGQNVTLSCEQNLNHDAMYWYRQDPGQGLRLIYYSQIVNDFQKGDIAEGYSVSREKKESFPLTVTSAQKNPTAFYLCASSGLAGVGIGEQYFGPGTRLTVT.

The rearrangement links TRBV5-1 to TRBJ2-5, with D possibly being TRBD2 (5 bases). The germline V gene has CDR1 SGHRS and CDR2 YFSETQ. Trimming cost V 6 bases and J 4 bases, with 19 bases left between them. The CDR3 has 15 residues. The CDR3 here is CASTEAGLNPETQYF. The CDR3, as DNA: TGCGCCAGCACGGAGGCGGGTTTAAACCCAGAGACCCAGTACTTC.